A selection of T cell receptor beta chains follows, all from one sample in a study of breast tumors, draining lymph nodes, adjacent tissues. MiXCR, applied by TCRdb to the multiplex PCR reads, yields one record per CDR3 protein. Of 200,000 to 250,000 distinct CDR3 sequences in the sample, approximately 36% were seen once. The sequencing input was axillary lymph node tissue. The receptor source for this set is a female donor with breast cancer. Some clones in this sample may be carry-over from other donors' samples. Both conserved end residues are part of each CDR3. Each record gives: V gene, clone size, J gene, D gene, CDR3 protein, CDR3 DNA. A D gene is named only where the DNA matches it firmly. Part of the rows lack a size; the others show once, few, many or a class for expanded clones.

v_call: TRBV7-6
clone_size: many
j_call: TRBJ1-3
d_call: TRBD1
cdr3_aa: CASSYGTGAGNTIYF
cdr3_nt: TGTGCCAGCAGCTATGGGACAGGGGCTGGAAACACCATATATTTT

v_call: TRBV20-1
clone_size: -
j_call: TRBJ2-6
d_call: TRBD2
cdr3_aa: CSAQHDTGTSVANVLTF
cdr3_nt: TGCAGTGCCCAACACGACACCGGGACTAGCGTTGCGAACGTCCTGACTTTC

v_call: TRBV3-1
clone_size: -
j_call: TRBJ1-3
d_call: -
cdr3_aa: CASSPLRVSGNTIYF
cdr3_nt: TGTGCCAGCAGCCCCCTAAGGGTCTCTGGAAACACCATATATTTT

v_call: TRBV29-1
clone_size: -
j_call: TRBJ2-1
d_call: TRBD2
cdr3_aa: CSVSSGSQFF
cdr3_nt: TGCAGCGTTTCTAGCGGGAGCCAGTTCTTC

v_call: TRBV6-5
clone_size: few
j_call: TRBJ2-3
d_call: TRBD2
cdr3_aa: CASSYSGLAGGSDTQYF
cdr3_nt: TGTGCCAGCAGTTACTCAGGACTAGCGGGAGGATCAGATACGCAGTATTTT

v_call: TRBV7-6
clone_size: -
j_call: TRBJ2-5
d_call: -
cdr3_aa: CASSLYRQETQYF
cdr3_nt: TGTGCCAGCAGCTTATACAGGCAAGAGACCCAGTACTTC

v_call: TRBV18
clone_size: few
j_call: TRBJ1-2
d_call: -
cdr3_aa: CASSPGVGEGHTF
cdr3_nt: TGTGCCAGCTCACCAGGAGTAGGGGAGGGCCACACCTTC

v_call: TRBV5-1
clone_size: few
j_call: TRBJ2-3
d_call: -
cdr3_aa: CASVWGRGQDTQYF
cdr3_nt: TGCGCCAGCGTGTGGGGTAGGGGCCAAGATACGCAGTATTTT

v_call: TRBV7-2
clone_size: many
j_call: TRBJ2-3
d_call: -
cdr3_aa: CASSLVGGGGPDTQYF
cdr3_nt: TGTGCCAGCAGCTTAGTGGGCGGAGGGGGGCCAGATACGCAGTATTTT

v_call: TRBV5-1
clone_size: -
j_call: TRBJ2-7
d_call: -
cdr3_aa: CASSYRDFTYEQYF
cdr3_nt: TGCGCCAGCAGCTATCGGGACTTCACCTACGAGCAGTACTTC

v_call: TRBV2
clone_size: many
j_call: TRBJ2-5
d_call: -
cdr3_aa: CASSEGPGLLETQYF
cdr3_nt: TGTGCCAGCAGTGAAGGTCCGGGTTTGCTAGAGACCCAGTACTTC

v_call: TRBV24-1
clone_size: few
j_call: TRBJ1-6
d_call: -
cdr3_aa: CATSDLQGSYNSPLHF
cdr3_nt: TGTGCCACCAGTGATTTGCAGGGTAGCTATAATTCACCCCTCCACTTT